The clone carrying this TCR beta chain came up a few times. The sample is drawn from a study of technical replicates of blood from a handful of donors. Only in-frame clones appear in the TCRdb table, and some are missing; sequencing was by immunoSEQ multiplex PCR. The sample contains about 64,000 clones, approximately 86% of which appear only once. The CDR3 has 16 residues. Losses at the gene ends were 2 bases for V and 4 bases for J; bases not matched to a gene: 10. CDR1 SGHVS and CDR2 FNYEAQ come from the germline V gene. The TCR comes from a human donor in good health. Some clones in this sample may be carry-over from other donors' samples. Sequenced input: PBMCs. This chain links TRBV7-6 with TRBJ2-5, with 7 bases lining up with TRBD1. The CDR3 reads CASSLPDREITETQYF. The DNA for the CDR3 is TGTGCCAGCAGCTTACCTGACAGGGAGATAACAGAGACCCAGTACTTC.